This TCR beta chain is drawn from a study of Ad26.COV2.S vaccination and SARS-CoV-2 variants. CDR3 size: 12 residues. Between the trimmed V and J ends, which lost 5 bases and 8 bases, there was a span of 10 bases. CDR1 is LNHNV and CDR2 is YYDKDF in the germline V gene (reference sequence). General observations from the study: Researchers reported similar non-spike TCR breadth in vaccine and placebo recipients. Estimates derived from TCR breadth and depth analyses may have underestimated total T cell responses. Spike-specific TCR breadth was greater in vaccine than placebo recipients.

This table comes from immunoSEQ multiplex PCR, and its TCRdb copy is limited to in-frame clones, with some not included. This sample has around 350,000 clones, with roughly 94% found just once. On this clone itself: Its antigen is unknown.

The chain employs TRBV15 and TRBJ2-1; D remains ambiguous. The sequences come from peripheral blood, collected after recovery from COVID-19. This receptor was obtained from a human donor who had recovered from COVID-19. The DNA for the CDR3 is TGTGCCACCAGCTCCGACGGCTATGAGCAGTTCTTC. Encoded protein: CATSSDGYEQFF.